A selection of T cell receptor beta chains follows, all from one sample in a study of response to subunit inactivated influenza vaccine. Each CDR3 protein gets one entry after TCRdb re-called the RT-PCR reads with MiXCR. The sample shows about 520,000 distinct CDR3 sequences, approximately 11% of them seen only once. Source: PBMCs from blood, taken about 40 days after vaccination. Source of these receptors: a man aged 50-60 years who received an inactivated influenza vaccine. Both conserved end residues are part of each CDR3. D genes are given only for firm matches. The size of a clone is reported for some rows only, either as once, few or many, or as a class for expanded clones.

size: NA
J: TRBJ2-1
V: TRBV20-1
D: NA
CDR3: CSAPKSFYGSGSNEQFF
DNA: TGCAGTGCTCCAAAAAGCTTTTACGGTTCCGGATCCAATGAGCAGTTCTTC

size: NA
J: TRBJ2-1
V: TRBV24-1
D: TRBD2
CDR3: CATGTSGRYNEQFF
DNA: TGTGCCACCGGGACTAGCGGACGTTACAATGAGCAGTTCTTC

size: many
J: TRBJ2-7
V: TRBV12-3/TRBV12-4
D: NA
CDR3: CASSLGSEQYF
DNA: TGTGCCAGCAGTTTGGGGAGCGAGCAGTACTTC

size: NA
J: TRBJ1-3
V: TRBV28
D: TRBD1
CDR3: CASSLWDRAPTTLEDTIYF
DNA: TGTGCCAGCAGTTTATGGGACAGGGCACCTACTACTCTGGAAGACACCATATATTTT

size: few
J: TRBJ2-2
V: TRBV12-3/TRBV12-4
D: NA
CDR3: CASSFSPSGYIGGELFF
DNA: TGTGCCAGCAGTTTTTCGCCATCGGGGTATATCGGCGGGGAGCTGTTTTTT

size: NA
J: TRBJ2-1
V: TRBV4-3
D: NA
CDR3: CASSQEEGDYNEQFF
DNA: TGCGCCAGCAGCCAAGAAGAGGGGGACTACAATGAGCAGTTCTTC

size: NA
J: TRBJ2-7
V: TRBV6-5
D: NA
CDR3: CASSYHRGGSYEQYF
DNA: TGTGCCAGCAGTTACCACAGGGGAGGCTCCTACGAGCAGTACTTC

size: few
J: TRBJ2-1
V: TRBV10-3
D: TRBD2
CDR3: CAAAGEGEQFF
DNA: TGTGCCGCCGCGGGAGAGGGTGAGCAGTTCTTC

size: few
J: TRBJ2-3
V: TRBV7-2
D: NA
CDR3: CASSLASIGGASTDTQYF
DNA: TGTGCCAGCAGCCTAGCTTCTATTGGGGGGGCCAGCACAGATACGCAGTATTTT

size: NA
J: TRBJ2-2
V: TRBV24-1
D: NA
CDR3: CATSDLRRTGELFF
DNA: TGTGCCACCAGTGATTTGAGGCGGACCGGGGAGCTGTTTTTT

size: NA
J: TRBJ2-5
V: TRBV29-1
D: NA
CDR3: CSVDPGYQETQYF
DNA: TGCAGCGTTGATCCGGGATACCAAGAGACCCAGTACTTC

size: NA
J: TRBJ1-1
V: TRBV25-1
D: NA
CDR3: CASSESGYWAEAFF
DNA: TGTGCCAGCAGTGAGTCCGGGTACTGGGCTGAAGCTTTCTTT

size: NA
J: TRBJ2-1
V: TRBV21-1
D: NA
CDR3: CASSKEVTSENNEQFF
DNA: TGTGCCAGCAGCAAAGAGGTGACTAGCGAAAACAATGAGCAGTTCTTC

size: many
J: TRBJ2-7
V: TRBV5-5
D: NA
CDR3: CASSLDAGTDEQYF
DNA: TGTGCCAGCAGCTTGGACGCGGGAACCGACGAGCAGTACTTC

size: few
J: TRBJ2-5
V: TRBV12-3/TRBV12-4
D: NA
CDR3: CASRNQGLETQYF
DNA: TGTGCCAGTAGAAACCAGGGTTTGGAGACCCAGTACTTC

size: NA
J: TRBJ2-2
V: TRBV10-3
D: NA
CDR3: CAISVWANTGELFF
DNA: TGTGCCATCAGTGTTTGGGCTAACACCGGGGAGCTGTTTTTT

size: many
J: TRBJ2-7
V: TRBV20-1
D: NA
CDR3: CSAKQAEQYF
DNA: TGCAGTGCAAAACAAGCCGAGCAGTACTTC

size: NA
J: TRBJ1-1
V: TRBV5-1
D: TRBD1
CDR3: CASSLWDRAWRNTEAFF
DNA: TGCGCCAGCAGCTTGTGGGACAGGGCTTGGAGGAACACTGAAGCTTTCTTT

size: NA
J: TRBJ2-3
V: TRBV29-1
D: NA
CDR3: CSVVPTGLSDTQYF
DNA: TGCAGCGTGGTACCGACGGGGCTGTCAGATACGCAGTATTTT

size: many
J: TRBJ2-7
V: TRBV12-3/TRBV12-4
D: NA
CDR3: CASSLAWREEQYF
DNA: TGTGCCAGCAGTTTAGCATGGCGTGAGGAGCAGTACTTC

size: few
J: TRBJ2-7
V: TRBV7-2
D: TRBD2
CDR3: CASSQTGGNEQYF
DNA: TGTGCCAGCAGTCAGACCGGGGGGAACGAGCAGTACTTC

size: NA
J: TRBJ1-5
V: TRBV29-1
D: NA
CDR3: CSVGGLSSNQPQHF
DNA: TGCAGCGTTGGTGGTTTGTCTAGCAATCAGCCCCAGCATTTT

size: NA
J: TRBJ2-1
V: TRBV4-1
D: TRBD2
CDR3: CASSPPSLAGGSYNEQFF
DNA: TGCGCCAGCAGCCCCCCCTCCCTAGCGGGAGGATCCTACAATGAGCAGTTCTTC

size: few
J: TRBJ2-7
V: TRBV6-1
D: TRBD2
CDR3: CASSGAGNLYEQYF
DNA: TGTGCCAGCAGTGGAGCGGGGAATCTCTACGAGCAGTACTTC

size: NA
J: TRBJ2-5
V: TRBV9
D: TRBD2
CDR3: CASSSRDYFRQETQYF
DNA: TGTGCCAGCAGCAGCCGGGACTACTTCCGCCAAGAGACCCAGTACTTC

size: many
J: TRBJ2-3
V: TRBV29-1
D: TRBD2
CDR3: CSGATSGSTDTQYF
DNA: TGCAGCGGAGCGACTAGCGGGAGCACAGATACGCAGTATTTT

size: few
J: TRBJ2-1
V: TRBV6-1
D: NA
CDR3: CASRLVRSSYNEQFF
DNA: TGTGCCAGCAGACTAGTTAGAAGCTCCTACAATGAGCAGTTCTTC

size: NA
J: TRBJ2-7
V: TRBV10-3
D: NA
CDR3: CAITTDRHEQYF
DNA: TGTGCCATCACCACGGACCGCCACGAGCAGTACTTC

size: few
J: TRBJ1-5
V: TRBV6-6
D: NA
CDR3: CASSYSGFGAWHF
DNA: TGTGCCAGCAGTTACTCAGGGTTTGGGGCCTGGCATTTT

size: few
J: TRBJ2-3
V: TRBV20-1
D: TRBD1
CDR3: CSARGQGVWADTQYF
DNA: TGCAGTGCTCGGGGTCAGGGGGTATGGGCAGATACGCAGTATTTT

size: many
J: TRBJ1-3
V: TRBV12-3/TRBV12-4
D: NA
CDR3: CASSRTRVITGNTIYF
DNA: TGTGCCAGCAGTCGAACCAGGGTGATTACTGGAAACACCATATATTTT

size: NA
J: TRBJ2-2
V: TRBV28
D: TRBD1
CDR3: CASSKRQGMDTGELFF
DNA: TGTGCCAGCAGTAAACGACAGGGAATGGACACCGGGGAGCTGTTTTTT

size: few
J: TRBJ2-1
V: TRBV20-1
D: TRBD2
CDR3: CSAENRRGTPYNEQFF
DNA: TGCAGTGCTGAAAATAGGCGGGGGACTCCATACAATGAGCAGTTCTTC

size: many
J: TRBJ1-2
V: TRBV4-3
D: NA
CDR3: CASSQDLDYGYTF
DNA: TGCGCCAGCAGCCAAGATCTCGACTATGGCTACACCTTC

size: NA
J: TRBJ1-1
V: TRBV20-1
D: TRBD1
CDR3: CSARFGTGVNTEAFF
DNA: TGCAGTGCCCGGTTCGGGACAGGGGTGAACACTGAAGCTTTCTTT

size: few
J: TRBJ1-5
V: TRBV12-3/TRBV12-4
D: NA
CDR3: CASSHRVSSNQPQHF
DNA: TGTGCCAGCAGTCACAGGGTATCAAGCAATCAGCCCCAGCATTTT

size: few
J: TRBJ1-2
V: TRBV20-1
D: NA
CDR3: CSARGAGTYGYTF
DNA: TGCAGTGCTAGAGGGGCAGGGACTTATGGCTACACCTTC

size: few
J: TRBJ2-7
V: TRBV12-3/TRBV12-4
D: TRBD2
CDR3: CASSFWTSRGPYEQYF
DNA: TGTGCCAGCAGTTTTTGGACTAGCCGGGGGCCCTACGAGCAGTACTTC

size: NA
J: TRBJ1-5
V: TRBV30
D: TRBD1
CDR3: CAWRGQGYNQPQHF
DNA: TGTGCCTGGAGGGGACAGGGATACAATCAGCCCCAGCATTTT

size: NA
J: TRBJ1-2
V: TRBV12-3/TRBV12-4
D: NA
CDR3: CASSPPNQGSNYGYTF
DNA: TGTGCCAGCAGCCCCCCGAACCAGGGTTCCAACTATGGCTACACCTTC

size: many
J: TRBJ1-5
V: TRBV15
D: NA
CDR3: CATSRDRGSQPQHF
DNA: TGTGCCACCAGCAGAGATCGAGGCTCTCAGCCCCAGCATTTT

size: NA
J: TRBJ1-4
V: TRBV5-1
D: NA
CDR3: CASSFGLDGEKLFF
DNA: TGCGCCAGCAGCTTTGGGCTGGACGGTGAAAAACTGTTTTTT

size: many
J: TRBJ2-1
V: TRBV5-5
D: NA
CDR3: CASNNNTVYNEQFF
DNA: TGTGCCAGCAACAATAACACAGTTTACAATGAGCAGTTCTTC

size: NA
J: TRBJ2-4
V: TRBV4-3
D: NA
CDR3: CASSQGIQGAKNIQYF
DNA: TGCGCCAGCAGCCAAGGGATTCAGGGGGCCAAAAACATTCAGTACTTC

size: many
J: TRBJ2-3
V: TRBV20-1
D: NA
CDR3: CSGGGASTDTQYF
DNA: TGCAGTGGCGGGGGCGCGAGCACAGATACGCAGTATTTT

size: NA
J: TRBJ1-2
V: TRBV10-3
D: NA
CDR3: CATTASPRNYGYTF
DNA: TGTGCCACAACAGCTAGTCCACGGAACTATGGCTACACCTTC

size: many
J: TRBJ2-1
V: TRBV11-2
D: NA
CDR3: CASSKGSGSSYNEQFF
DNA: TGTGCCAGCAGCAAAGGGTCCGGGAGCTCCTACAATGAGCAGTTCTTC

size: few
J: TRBJ2-7
V: TRBV9
D: TRBD2
CDR3: CASSPWIAGVIYEQYF
DNA: TGTGCCAGCAGCCCTTGGATAGCGGGGGTAATTTACGAGCAGTACTTC

size: few
J: TRBJ2-1
V: TRBV24-1
D: TRBD2
CDR3: CATSDAGSGSFNEQFF
DNA: TGTGCCACCAGTGACGCGGGAAGCGGGAGCTTTAATGAGCAGTTCTTC

size: NA
J: TRBJ2-7
V: TRBV6-2/TRBV6-3
D: TRBD1
CDR3: CASSHTGQGLAEQYF
DNA: TGTGCCAGCAGCCACACGGGACAGGGTTTGGCCGAGCAGTACTTC

size: NA
J: TRBJ2-7
V: TRBV11-2
D: NA
CDR3: CASSWVRRPYEQYF
DNA: TGTGCCAGCAGCTGGGTTCGGCGGCCCTACGAGCAGTACTTC

size: NA
J: TRBJ1-2
V: TRBV4-1
D: TRBD1
CDR3: CASSQAGGPNYGYTF
DNA: TGCGCCAGCAGCCAAGCAGGGGGGCCTAACTATGGCTACACCTTC